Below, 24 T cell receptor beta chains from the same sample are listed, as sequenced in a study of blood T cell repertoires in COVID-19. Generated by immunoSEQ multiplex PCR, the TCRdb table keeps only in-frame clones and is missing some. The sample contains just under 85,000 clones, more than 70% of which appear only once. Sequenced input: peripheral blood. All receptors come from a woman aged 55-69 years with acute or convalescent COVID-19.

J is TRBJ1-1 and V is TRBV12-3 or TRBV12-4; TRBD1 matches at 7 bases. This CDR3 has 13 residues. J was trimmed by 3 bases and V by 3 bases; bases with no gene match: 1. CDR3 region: CASSLTGYTEAFF. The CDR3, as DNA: TGTGCCAGCAGTTTGACAGGGTACACTGAAGCTTTCTTT.

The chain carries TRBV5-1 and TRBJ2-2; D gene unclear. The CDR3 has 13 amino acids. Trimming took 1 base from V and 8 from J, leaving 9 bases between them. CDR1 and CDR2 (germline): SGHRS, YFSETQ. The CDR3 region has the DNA TGCGCCAGCAGCTTGACTGCCCCAGGGGAGCTGTTTTTT. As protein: CASSLTAPGELFF.

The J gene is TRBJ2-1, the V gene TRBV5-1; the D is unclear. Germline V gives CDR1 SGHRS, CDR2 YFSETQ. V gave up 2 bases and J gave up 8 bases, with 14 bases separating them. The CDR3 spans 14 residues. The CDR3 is CASSFSPLPDEQFF. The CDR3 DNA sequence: TGCGCCAGCAGCTTTTCCCCTCTCCCGGATGAGCAGTTCTTC. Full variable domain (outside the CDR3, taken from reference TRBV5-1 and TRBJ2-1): KAGVTQTPRYLIKTRGQQVTLSCSPISGHRSVSWYQQTPGQGLQFLFEYFSETQRNKGNFPGRFSGRQFSNSRSEMNVSTLELGDSALYLCASSFSPLPDEQFFGPGTRLTVL.

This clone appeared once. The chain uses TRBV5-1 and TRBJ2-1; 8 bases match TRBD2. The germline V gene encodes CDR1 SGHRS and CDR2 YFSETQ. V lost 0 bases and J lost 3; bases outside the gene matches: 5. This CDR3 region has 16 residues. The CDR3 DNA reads TGCGCCAGCAGCTTGGCCCATGCGGGGGGCTACAATGAGCAGTTCTTC. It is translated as CASSLAHAGGYNEQFF.

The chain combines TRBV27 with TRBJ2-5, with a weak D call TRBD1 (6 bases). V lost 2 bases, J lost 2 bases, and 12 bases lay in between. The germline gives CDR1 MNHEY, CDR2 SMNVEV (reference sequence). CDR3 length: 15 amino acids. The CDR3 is CASSLVSRGQETQYF. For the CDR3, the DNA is TGTGCCAGCAGTTTAGTATCAAGGGGGCAAGAGACCCAGTACTTC.

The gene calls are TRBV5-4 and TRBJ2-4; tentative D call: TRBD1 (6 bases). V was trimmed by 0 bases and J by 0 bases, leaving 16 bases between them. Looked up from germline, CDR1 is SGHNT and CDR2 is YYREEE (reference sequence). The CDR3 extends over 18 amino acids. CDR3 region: CASSLAPTGALAKNIQYF. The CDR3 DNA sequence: TGTGCCAGCAGCTTGGCCCCGACAGGCGCCCTAGCCAAAAACATTCAGTACTTC.

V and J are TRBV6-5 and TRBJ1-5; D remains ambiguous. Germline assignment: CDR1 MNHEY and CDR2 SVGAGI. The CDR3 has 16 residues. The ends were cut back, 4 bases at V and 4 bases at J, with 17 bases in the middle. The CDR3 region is CASSSEGGVGNQPQHF. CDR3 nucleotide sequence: TGTGCCAGCAGTTCTGAGGGCGGGGTGGGGAATCAGCCCCAGCATTTT.

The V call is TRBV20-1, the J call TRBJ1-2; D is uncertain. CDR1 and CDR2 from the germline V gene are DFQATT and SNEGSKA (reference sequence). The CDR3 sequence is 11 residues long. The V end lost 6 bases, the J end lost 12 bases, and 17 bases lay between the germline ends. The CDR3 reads CSARWGGPDTF. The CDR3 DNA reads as TGCAGTGCCAGGTGGGGAGGGCCCGACACCTTC.

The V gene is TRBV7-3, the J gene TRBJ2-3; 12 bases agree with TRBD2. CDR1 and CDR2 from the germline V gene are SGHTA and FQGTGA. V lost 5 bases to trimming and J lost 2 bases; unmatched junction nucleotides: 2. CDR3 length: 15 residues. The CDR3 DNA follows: TGTGCCAGCAGCAGGACTAGCGGGGCCACAGATACGCAGTATTTT. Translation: CASSRTSGATDTQYF.

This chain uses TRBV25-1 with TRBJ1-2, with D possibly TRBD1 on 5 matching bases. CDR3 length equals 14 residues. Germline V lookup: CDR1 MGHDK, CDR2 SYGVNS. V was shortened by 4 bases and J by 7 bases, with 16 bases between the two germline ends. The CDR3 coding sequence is TGTGCCAGCAGTGCAGTGACAGCGTTTGGTGGCTACACCTTC. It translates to CASSAVTAFGGYTF.

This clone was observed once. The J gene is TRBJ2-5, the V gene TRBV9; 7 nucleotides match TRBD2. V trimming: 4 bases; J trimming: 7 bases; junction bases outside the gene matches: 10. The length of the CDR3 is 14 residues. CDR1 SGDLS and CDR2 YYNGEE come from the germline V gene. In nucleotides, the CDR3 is TGTGCCAGCAGCCCAGCGGACTGGGAGGGGACCCAGTACTTC. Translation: CASSPADWEGTQYF.

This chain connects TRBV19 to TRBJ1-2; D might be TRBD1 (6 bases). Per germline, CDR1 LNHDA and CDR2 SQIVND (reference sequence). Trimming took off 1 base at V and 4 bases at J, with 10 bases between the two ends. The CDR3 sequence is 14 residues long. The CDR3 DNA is TGTGCCAGTAGTATAGTGGGGGCGCTCTATGGCTACACCTTC. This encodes CASSIVGALYGYTF.

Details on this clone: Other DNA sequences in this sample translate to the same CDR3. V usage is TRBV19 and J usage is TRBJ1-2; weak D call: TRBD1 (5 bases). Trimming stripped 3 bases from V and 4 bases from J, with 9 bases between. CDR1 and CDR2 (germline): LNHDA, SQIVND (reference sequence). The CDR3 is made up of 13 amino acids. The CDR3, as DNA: TGTGCCAGTAGTATGGGGCAGCTCTATGGCTACACCTTC. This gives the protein CASSMGQLYGYTF.

The CDR3 DNA sequence: TGTGCCAGCAGTGAGGGCAGAGACACTGAAGCTTTCTTT. It is translated as CASSEGRDTEAFF. This sequence joins TRBV2 and TRBJ1-1; unclear D gene. The CDR3 totals 13 residues. V was clipped by 3 bases and J by 3 bases, with 8 bases between them. Germline V CDR1 and CDR2: SNHLY, FYNNEI.

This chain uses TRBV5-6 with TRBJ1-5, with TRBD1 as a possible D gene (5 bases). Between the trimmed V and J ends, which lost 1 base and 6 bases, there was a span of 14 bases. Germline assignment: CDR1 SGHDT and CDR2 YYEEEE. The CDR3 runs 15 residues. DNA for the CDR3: TGTGCCAGCAGCTTGTGGGGGGGTTTTATTCAGCCCCAGCATTTT. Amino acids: CASSLWGGFIQPQHF.

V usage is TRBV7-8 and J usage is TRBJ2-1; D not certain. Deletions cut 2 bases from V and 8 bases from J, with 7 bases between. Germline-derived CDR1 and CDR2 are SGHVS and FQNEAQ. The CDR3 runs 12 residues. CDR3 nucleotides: TGTGCCAGCAGCTTATTACTCGATGAGCAGTTCTTC. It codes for CASSLLLDEQFF.

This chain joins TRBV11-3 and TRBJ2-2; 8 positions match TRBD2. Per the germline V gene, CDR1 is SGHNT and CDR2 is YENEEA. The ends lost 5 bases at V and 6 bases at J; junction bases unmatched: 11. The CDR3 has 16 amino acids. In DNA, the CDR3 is TGTGCCAGCAGCAAAGCGGGAGTGGTAGTATCCGGGGAGCTGTTTTTT. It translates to CASSKAGVVVSGELFF.

Here the CDR3 DNA reads TGTGCCAGCAGCCCCCGCGGGGGTCGGTACGAGCAGTACTTC. Translation gives CASSPRGGRYEQYF. The chain links TRBV3-1 (or the pseudogene TRBV3-2) to TRBJ2-7, with 7 positions matching TRBD2. The J segment lost 4 bases and the V segment lost 4 bases, leaving 7 bases of the junction unmatched. CDR1 and CDR2 (germline): LGHDT, YNNKEL (reference sequence). CDR3 length equals 14 residues.

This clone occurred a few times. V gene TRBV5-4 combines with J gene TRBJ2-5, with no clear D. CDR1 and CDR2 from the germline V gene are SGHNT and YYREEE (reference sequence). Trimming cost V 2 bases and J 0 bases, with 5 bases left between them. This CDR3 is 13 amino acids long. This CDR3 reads CASSLTDQETQYF. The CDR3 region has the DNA TGTGCCAGCAGCTTAACGGACCAAGAGACCCAGTACTTC. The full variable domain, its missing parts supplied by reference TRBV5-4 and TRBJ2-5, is ETGVTQSPTHLIKTRGQQVTLRCSSQSGHNTVSWYQQALGQGPQFIFQYYREEENGRGNFPPRFSGLQFPNYSSELNVNALELDDSALYLCASSLTDQETQYFGPGTRLLVL.

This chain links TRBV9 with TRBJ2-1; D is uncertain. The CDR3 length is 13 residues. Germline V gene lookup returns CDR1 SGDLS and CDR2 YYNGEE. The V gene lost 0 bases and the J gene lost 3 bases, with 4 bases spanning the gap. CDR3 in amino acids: CASSVAYYNEQFF. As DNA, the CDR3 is TGTGCCAGCAGCGTAGCGTACTACAATGAGCAGTTCTTC.

The CDR3 spells CASSLTQGAHNEKLFF. The CDR3 DNA sequence: TGTGCCAGCAGCTTAACCCAGGGGGCTCATAATGAAAAACTGTTTTTT. This sequence joins TRBV7-9 and TRBJ1-4, with 8 bases matching TRBD1. In germline, CDR1 is SEHNR, CDR2 FQNEAQ (reference sequence). CDR3 length: 16 amino acids. J lost 4 bases, V lost 2 bases, and 6 bases had no gene match.

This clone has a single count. This CDR3 is CAWGTGFSGNTIYF. CDR3 DNA sequence: TGTGCCTGGGGGACAGGGTTTTCTGGAAACACCATATATTTT. The chain joins TRBV30 to TRBJ1-3; the match to TRBD1 covers 9 bases. CDR3 size: 14 residues. The V and J ends lost 5 bases and 1 base, in that order; junction bases with no gene match: 3. CDR1 and CDR2 from the germline V gene are GTSNPN and SVGIG (reference sequence).

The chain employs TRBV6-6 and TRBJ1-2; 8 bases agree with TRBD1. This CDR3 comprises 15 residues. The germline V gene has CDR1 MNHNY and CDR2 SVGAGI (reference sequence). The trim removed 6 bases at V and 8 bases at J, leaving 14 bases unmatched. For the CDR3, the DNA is TGTGCCAGCAGCCGACAGTCGACAGGGGTCGTCGGCTACACCTTC. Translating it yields CASSRQSTGVVGYTF.

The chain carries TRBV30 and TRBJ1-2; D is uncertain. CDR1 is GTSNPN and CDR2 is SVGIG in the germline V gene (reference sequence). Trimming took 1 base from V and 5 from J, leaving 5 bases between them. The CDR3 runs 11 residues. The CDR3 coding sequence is TGTGCCTGGAGTGGGAGTTATGGCTACACCTTC. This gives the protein CAWSGSYGYTF.